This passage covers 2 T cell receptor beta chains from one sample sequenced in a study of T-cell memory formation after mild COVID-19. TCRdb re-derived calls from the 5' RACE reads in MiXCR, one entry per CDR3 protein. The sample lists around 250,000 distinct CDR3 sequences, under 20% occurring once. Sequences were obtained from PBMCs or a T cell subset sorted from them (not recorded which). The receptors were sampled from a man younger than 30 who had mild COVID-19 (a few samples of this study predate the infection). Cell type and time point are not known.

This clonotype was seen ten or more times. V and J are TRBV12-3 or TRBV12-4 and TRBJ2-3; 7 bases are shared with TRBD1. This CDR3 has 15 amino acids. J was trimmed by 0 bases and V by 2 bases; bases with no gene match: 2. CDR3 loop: CASSLRGLSTDTQYF. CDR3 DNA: TGTGCCAGCAGTTTAAGGGGGCTGAGCACAGATACGCAGTATTTT.

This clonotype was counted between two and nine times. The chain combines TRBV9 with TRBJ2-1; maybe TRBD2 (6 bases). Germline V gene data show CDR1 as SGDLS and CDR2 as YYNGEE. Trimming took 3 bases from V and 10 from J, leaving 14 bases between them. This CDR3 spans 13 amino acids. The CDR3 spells CASSGAPGLEQFF. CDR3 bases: TGTGCCAGCAGCGGGGCCCCAGGACTAGAGCAGTTCTTC.